The sequence of this T cell receptor (beta chain) was determined in a study of T cell changes during pregnancy in multiple sclerosis. The V gene's germline CDR1 is MNHEY and CDR2 SMNVEV (reference sequence). V shed 7 bases and J shed 7 bases, with 19 bases lying between them. There are 14 residues in the CDR3. The protocol was immunoSEQ multiplex PCR, while the TCRdb copy is restricted to in-frame clones and leaves out a portion. The profile shows 25,000 to 35,000 clones, roughly 91% of them singletons. The specimen was CD4+ T cells from peripheral blood mononuclear cells, collected in the first trimester of pregnancy. The chain combines TRBV27 with TRBJ1-2; maybe TRBD1 (6 bases). The clonotype was recovered from a female donor in good health, enrolled as a control in a pregnancy study. In DNA form, the CDR3 reads TGTGCCAGCAAAAGGGACGGGGGCGGGAGTGGCTACACCTTC. Its protein is CASKRDGGGSGYTF.